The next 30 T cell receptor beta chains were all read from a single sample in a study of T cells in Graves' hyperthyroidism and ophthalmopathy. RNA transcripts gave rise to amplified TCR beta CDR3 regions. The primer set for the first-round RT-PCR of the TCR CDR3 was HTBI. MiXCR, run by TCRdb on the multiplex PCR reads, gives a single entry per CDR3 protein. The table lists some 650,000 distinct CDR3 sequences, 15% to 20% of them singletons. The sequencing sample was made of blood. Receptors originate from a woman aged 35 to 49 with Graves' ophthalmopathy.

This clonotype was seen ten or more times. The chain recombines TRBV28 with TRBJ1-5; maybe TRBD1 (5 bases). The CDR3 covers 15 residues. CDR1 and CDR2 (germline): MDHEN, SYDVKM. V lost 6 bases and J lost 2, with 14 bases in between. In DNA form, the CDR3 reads TGTGCCAGCAGACCTCAGGGATTCGGCAATCAGCCCCAGCATTTT. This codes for CASRPQGFGNQPQHF.

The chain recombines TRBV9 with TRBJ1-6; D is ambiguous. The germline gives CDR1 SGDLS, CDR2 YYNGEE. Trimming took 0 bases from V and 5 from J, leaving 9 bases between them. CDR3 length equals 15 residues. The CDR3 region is CASSVGGRNNSPLHF. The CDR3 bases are TGTGCCAGCAGCGTAGGGGGTCGGAATAATTCACCCCTCCACTTT.

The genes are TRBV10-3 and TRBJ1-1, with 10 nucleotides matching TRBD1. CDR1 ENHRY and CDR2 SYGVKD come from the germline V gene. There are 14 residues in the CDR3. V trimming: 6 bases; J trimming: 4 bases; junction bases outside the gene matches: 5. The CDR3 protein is CAIRGTGEATEAFF. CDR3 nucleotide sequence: TGTGCCATCAGGGGGACAGGGGAAGCCACTGAAGCTTTCTTT.

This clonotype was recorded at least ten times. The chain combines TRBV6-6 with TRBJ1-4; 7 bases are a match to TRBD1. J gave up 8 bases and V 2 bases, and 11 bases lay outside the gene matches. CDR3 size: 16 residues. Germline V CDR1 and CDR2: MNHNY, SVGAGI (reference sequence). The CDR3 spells CASSYTTGVHREKLFF. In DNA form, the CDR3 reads TGTGCCAGCAGTTACACTACAGGGGTTCATCGGGAAAAACTGTTTTTT.

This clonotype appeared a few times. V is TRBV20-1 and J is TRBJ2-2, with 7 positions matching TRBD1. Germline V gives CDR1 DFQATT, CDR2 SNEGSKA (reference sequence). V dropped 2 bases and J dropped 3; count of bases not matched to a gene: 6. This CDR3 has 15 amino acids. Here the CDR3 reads CSARIGGADTGELFF. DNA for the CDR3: TGCAGTGCTAGAATAGGGGGCGCAGACACCGGGGAGCTGTTTTTT.

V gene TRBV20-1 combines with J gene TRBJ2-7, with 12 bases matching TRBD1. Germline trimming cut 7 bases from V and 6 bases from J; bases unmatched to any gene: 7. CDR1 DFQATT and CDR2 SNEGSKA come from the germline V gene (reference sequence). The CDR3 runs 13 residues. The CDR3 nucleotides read TGCAGTGGGGGGGGACAGGGGGCAGGCGAGCAGTACTTC. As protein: CSGGGQGAGEQYF.

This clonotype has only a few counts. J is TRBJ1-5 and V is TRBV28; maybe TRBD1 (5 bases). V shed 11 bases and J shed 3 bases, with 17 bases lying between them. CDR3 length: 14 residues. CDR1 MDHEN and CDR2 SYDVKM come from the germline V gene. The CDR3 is CAVQQVSPNQPQHF. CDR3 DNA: TGTGCCGTTCAACAGGTATCCCCCAATCAGCCCCAGCATTTT. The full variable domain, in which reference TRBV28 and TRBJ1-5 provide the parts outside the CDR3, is DVKVTQSSRYLVKRTGEKVFLECVQDMDHENMFWYRQDPGLGLRLIYFSYDVKMKEKGDIPEGYSVSREKKERFSLILESASTNQTSMYLCAVQQVSPNQPQHFGDGTRLSIL.

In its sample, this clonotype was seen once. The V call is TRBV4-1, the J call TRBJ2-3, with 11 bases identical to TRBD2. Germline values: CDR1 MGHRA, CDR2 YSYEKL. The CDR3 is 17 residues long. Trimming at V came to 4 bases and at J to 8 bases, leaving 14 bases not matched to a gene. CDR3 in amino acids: CASSPIHTSGRAGTQYF. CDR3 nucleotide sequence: TGCGCCAGCAGCCCTATCCATACTAGCGGGAGAGCCGGTACGCAGTATTTT.

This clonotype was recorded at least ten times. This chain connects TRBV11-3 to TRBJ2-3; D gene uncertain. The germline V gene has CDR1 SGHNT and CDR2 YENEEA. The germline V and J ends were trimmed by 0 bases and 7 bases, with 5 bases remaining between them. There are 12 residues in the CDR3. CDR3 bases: TGTGCCAGCAGCTTAGACCTAAATACGCAGTATTTT. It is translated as CASSLDLNTQYF. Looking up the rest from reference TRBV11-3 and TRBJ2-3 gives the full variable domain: EAGVVQSPRYKIIEKKQPVAFWCNPISGHNTLYWYLQNLGQGPELLIRYENEEAVDDSQLPKDRFSAERLKGVDSTLKIQPAELGDSAVYLCASSLDLNTQYFGPGTRLTVL.

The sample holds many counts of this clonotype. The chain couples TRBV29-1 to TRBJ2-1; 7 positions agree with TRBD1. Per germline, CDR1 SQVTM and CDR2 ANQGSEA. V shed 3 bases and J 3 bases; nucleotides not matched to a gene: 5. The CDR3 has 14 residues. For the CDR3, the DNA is TGCAGCGTTGATGCACAGGGGCTCTACAATGAGCAGTTCTTC. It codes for CSVDAQGLYNEQFF.

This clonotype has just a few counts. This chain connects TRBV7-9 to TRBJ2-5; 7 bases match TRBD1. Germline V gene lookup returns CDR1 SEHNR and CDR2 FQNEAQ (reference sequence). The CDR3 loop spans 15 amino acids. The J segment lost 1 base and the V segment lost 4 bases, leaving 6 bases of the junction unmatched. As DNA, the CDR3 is TGTGCCAGCAGCTCGCAGGGACAGACCCAAGAGACCCAGTACTTC. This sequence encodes CASSSQGQTQETQYF.

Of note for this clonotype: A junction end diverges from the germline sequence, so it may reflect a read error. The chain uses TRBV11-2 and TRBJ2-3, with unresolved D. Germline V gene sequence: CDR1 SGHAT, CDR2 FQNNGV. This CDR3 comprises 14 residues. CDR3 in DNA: TGTGCCAGCGGCTTAGGTGGGGGCACAGATACGCAGTATTTT. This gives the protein CASGLGGGTDTQYF.

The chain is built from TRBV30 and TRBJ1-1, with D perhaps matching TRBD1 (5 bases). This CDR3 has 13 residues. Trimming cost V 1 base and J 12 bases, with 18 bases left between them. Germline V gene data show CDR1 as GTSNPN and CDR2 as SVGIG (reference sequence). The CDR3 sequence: CAWSDDSSLGTFF. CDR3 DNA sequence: TGTGCCTGGAGTGACGACAGCTCGCTCGGGACTTTCTTT.

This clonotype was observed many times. As DNA, the CDR3 is TGTGCCAGCAGCCAAGGACAGCACACTGAAGCTTTCTTT. Its translation is CASSQGQHTEAFF. This rearrangement joins TRBV3-1 to TRBJ1-1; D may be TRBD1 (5 bases). The germline CDR1 and CDR2 sequences are LGHDT and YNNKEL (reference sequence). This CDR3 is built from 13 residues. The V and J ends lost 1 base and 3 bases respectively, with 6 bases between them.

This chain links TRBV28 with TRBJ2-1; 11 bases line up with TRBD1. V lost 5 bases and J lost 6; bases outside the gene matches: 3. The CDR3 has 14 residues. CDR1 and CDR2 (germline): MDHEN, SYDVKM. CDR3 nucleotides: TGTGCCAGCAGTACGGACAGGGGGCCCAATGAGCAGTTCTTC. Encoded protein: CASSTDRGPNEQFF.

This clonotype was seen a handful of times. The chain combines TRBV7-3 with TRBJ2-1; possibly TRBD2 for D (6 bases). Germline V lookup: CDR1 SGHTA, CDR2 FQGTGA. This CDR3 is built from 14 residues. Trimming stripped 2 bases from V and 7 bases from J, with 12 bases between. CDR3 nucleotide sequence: TGTGCCAGCAGCTTAGTTAGCGGAACAAATGAGCAGTTCTTC. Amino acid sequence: CASSLVSGTNEQFF. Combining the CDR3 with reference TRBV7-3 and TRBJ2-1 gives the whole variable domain GAGVSQTPSNKVTEKGKYVELRCDPISGHTALYWYRQSLGQGPEFLIYFQGTGAADDSGLPNDRFFAVRPEGSVSTLKIQRTERGDSAVYLCASSLVSGTNEQFFGPGTRLTVL.

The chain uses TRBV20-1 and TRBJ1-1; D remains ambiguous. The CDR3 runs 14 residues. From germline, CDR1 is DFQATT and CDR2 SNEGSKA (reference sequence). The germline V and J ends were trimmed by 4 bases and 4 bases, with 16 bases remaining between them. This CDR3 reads CSAKSNHDGTEAFF. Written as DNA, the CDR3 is TGCAGTGCTAAGAGTAATCATGATGGCACTGAAGCTTTCTTT.

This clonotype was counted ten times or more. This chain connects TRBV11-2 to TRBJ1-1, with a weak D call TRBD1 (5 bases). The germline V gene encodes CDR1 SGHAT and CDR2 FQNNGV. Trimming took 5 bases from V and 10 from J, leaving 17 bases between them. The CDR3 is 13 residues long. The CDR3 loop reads CASSPGTFLLAFF. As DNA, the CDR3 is TGTGCCAGCAGCCCAGGGACGTTCCTCTTAGCTTTCTTT.

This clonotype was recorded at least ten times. The CDR3 loop is CASSGGRNTEAFF. The DNA for the CDR3 is TGTGCCAGCAGTGGAGGGAGGAACACTGAAGCTTTCTTT. The chain employs TRBV12-3 or TRBV12-4 and TRBJ1-1; no reliable D call. The CDR3 runs 13 residues. The ends were cut back, 5 bases at V and 1 base at J, with 8 bases in the middle.

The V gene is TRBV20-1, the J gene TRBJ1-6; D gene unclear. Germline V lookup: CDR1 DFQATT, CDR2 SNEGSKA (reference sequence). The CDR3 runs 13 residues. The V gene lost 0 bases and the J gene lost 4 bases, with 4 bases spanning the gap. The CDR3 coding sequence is TGCAGTGCTAGAGACCCTTATAATTCACCCCTCCACTTT. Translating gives CSARDPYNSPLHF.

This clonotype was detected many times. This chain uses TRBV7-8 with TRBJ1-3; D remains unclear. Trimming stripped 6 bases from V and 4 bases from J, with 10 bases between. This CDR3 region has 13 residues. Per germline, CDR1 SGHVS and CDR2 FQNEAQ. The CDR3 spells CASSPAVGNTIYF. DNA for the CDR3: TGTGCCAGCAGTCCTGCCGTGGGAAACACCATATATTTT.

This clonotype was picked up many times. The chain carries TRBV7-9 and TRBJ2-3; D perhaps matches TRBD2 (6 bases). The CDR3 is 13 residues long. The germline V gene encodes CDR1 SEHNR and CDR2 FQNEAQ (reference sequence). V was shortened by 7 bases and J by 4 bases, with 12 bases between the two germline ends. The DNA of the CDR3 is TGTGCCAGCATTCGAGCGGGCGCAGATACGCAGTATTTT. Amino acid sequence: CASIRAGADTQYF.

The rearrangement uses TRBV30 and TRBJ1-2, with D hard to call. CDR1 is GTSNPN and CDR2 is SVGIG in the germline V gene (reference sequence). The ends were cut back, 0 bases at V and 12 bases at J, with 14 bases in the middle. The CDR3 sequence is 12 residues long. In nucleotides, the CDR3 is TGTGCCTGGAGTGTCCAATACGAGGGAGACACCTTC. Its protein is CAWSVQYEGDTF.

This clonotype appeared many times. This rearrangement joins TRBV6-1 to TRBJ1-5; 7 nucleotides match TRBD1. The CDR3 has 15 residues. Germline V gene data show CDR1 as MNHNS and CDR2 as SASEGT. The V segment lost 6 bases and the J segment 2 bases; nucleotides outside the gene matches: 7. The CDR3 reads CASRGDRVGNQPQHF. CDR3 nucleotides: TGTGCCAGCAGAGGAGACAGGGTCGGCAATCAGCCCCAGCATTTT.

CDR3 in DNA: TGTGCCAGCAGTTACTCAGGGGCGAGCAATCAGCCCCAGCATTTT. Amino acids: CASSYSGASNQPQHF. This sequence joins TRBV6-5 and TRBJ1-5, with a possible D match to TRBD1 (5 bases). V lost 0 bases, J lost 1 base, and 7 bases lay in between. Germline CDR1 is MNHEY and CDR2 is SVGAGI. CDR3 length: 15 residues.

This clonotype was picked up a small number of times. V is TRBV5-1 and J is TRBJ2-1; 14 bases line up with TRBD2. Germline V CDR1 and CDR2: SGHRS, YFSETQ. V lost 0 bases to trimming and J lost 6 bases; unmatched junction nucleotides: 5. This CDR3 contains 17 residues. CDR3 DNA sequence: TGCGCCAGCAGCTTGGCCCCCGGGACTAGCGGGAGCAATGAGCAGTTCTTC. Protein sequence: CASSLAPGTSGSNEQFF.

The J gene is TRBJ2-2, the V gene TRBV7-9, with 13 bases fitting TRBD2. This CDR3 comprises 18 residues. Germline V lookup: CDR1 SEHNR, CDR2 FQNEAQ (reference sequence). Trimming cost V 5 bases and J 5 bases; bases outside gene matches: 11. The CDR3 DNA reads TGTGCCAGCAGCACCCGGACTAGCGGGAGTTTAAGGACCGGGGAGCTGTTTTTT. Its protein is CASSTRTSGSLRTGELFF.

CDR3 protein: CSAIRAGEIYEQYF. The CDR3 nucleotides read TGCAGTGCTATCCGAGCGGGAGAGATCTACGAGCAGTACTTC. This chain uses TRBV20-1 with TRBJ2-7; 8 bases align to TRBD2. The CDR3 length is 14 residues. Germline loops: CDR1 DFQATT, CDR2 SNEGSKA (reference sequence). V lost 4 bases to trimming and J lost 3 bases; unmatched junction nucleotides: 8.

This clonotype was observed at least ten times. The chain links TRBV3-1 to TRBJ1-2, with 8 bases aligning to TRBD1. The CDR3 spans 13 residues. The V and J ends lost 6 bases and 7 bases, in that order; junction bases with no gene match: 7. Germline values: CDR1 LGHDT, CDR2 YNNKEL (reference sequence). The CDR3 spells CASSQDRAVGYTF. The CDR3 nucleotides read TGTGCCAGCAGTCAGGACAGGGCGGTTGGCTACACCTTC.

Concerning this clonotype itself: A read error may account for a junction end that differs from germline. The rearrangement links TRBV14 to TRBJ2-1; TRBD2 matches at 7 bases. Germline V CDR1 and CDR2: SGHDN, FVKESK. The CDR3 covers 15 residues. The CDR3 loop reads CASSQTTSPYSEQFF. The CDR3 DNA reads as TGTGCCAGCAGCCAAACGACTAGCCCTTACAGTGAGCAGTTCTTC.